The 2 T cell receptor beta chains in this list originate from one sample, sequenced in a study of neoadjuvant anti-PD-1 for oral cavity cancer. Time point given: after neoadjuvant nivolumab, at surgical resection. Using immunoSEQ multiplex PCR, the repertoire was profiled, and TCRdb retains in-frame clones only, with some absent. The sample has more than 11,000 clones, 70% to 75% seen once. The sample was PBMCs, taken after nivolumab (anti-PD-1) treatment. The receptors stem from a person aged 35-79 years with oral cavity squamous cell carcinoma.

V gene TRBV13 combines with J gene TRBJ1-3, with 8 bases aligning to TRBD1. The CDR3 has 15 amino acids. CDR1 and CDR2 (germline): PRHDT, FYEKMQ (reference sequence). V lost 5 bases and J lost 2; bases outside the gene matches: 5. The CDR3 nucleotides are TGTGCCAGCAGCGGCCAACAGGGGGCTGGAAACACCATATATTTT. Residues: CASSGQQGAGNTIYF.

This clone was observed once. The chain is built from TRBV5-1 and TRBJ2-3; D remains unclear. The V gene lost 0 bases and the J gene lost 2 bases, with 7 bases spanning the gap. The CDR3 length is 14 residues. Germline V gives CDR1 SGHRS, CDR2 YFSETQ. DNA of the CDR3: TGCGCCAGCAGCTTGGTACAGCTCACAGATACGCAGTATTTT. Its translation is CASSLVQLTDTQYF.